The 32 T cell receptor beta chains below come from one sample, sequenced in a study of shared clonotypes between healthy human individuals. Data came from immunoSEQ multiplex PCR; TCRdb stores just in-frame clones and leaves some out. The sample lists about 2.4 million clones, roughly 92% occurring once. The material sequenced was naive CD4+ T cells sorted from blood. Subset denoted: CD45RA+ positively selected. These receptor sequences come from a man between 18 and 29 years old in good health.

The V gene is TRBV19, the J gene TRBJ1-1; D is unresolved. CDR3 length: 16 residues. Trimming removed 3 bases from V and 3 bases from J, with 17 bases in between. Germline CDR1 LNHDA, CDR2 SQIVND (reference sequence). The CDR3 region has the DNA TGTGCCAGTAGTATTAACCCTATTGCCGGGCACACTGAAGCTTTCTTT. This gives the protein CASSINPIAGHTEAFF.

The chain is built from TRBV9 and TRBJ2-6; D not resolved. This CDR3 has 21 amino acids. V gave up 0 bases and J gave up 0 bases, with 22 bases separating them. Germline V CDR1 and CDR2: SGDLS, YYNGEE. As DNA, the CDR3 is TGTGCCAGCAGCGTAGGATTCCAGGCGCAGACTGGGGTCTCTGGGGCCAACGTCCTGACTTTC. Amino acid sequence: CASSVGFQAQTGVSGANVLTF.

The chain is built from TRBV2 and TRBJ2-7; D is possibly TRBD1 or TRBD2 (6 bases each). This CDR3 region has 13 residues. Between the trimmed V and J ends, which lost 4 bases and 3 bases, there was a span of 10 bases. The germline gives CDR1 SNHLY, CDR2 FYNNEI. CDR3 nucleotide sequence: TGTGCCAGCAGTGGGAGGGGGGTCTACGAGCAGTACTTC. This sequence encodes CASSGRGVYEQYF.

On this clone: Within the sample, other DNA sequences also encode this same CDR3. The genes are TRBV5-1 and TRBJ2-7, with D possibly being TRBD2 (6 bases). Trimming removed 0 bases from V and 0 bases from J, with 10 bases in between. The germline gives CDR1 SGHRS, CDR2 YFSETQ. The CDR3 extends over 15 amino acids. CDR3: CASSLAPGSSYEQYF. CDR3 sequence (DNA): TGCGCCAGCAGCTTGGCCCCCGGGAGCTCCTACGAGCAGTACTTC.

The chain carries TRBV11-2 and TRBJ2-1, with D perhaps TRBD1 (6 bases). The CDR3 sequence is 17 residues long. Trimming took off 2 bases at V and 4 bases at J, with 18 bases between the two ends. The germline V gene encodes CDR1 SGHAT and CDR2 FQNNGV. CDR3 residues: CASSLSPDRRKYNEQFF. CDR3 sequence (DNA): TGTGCCAGCAGCTTATCACCCGACAGGAGGAAGTACAATGAGCAGTTCTTC.

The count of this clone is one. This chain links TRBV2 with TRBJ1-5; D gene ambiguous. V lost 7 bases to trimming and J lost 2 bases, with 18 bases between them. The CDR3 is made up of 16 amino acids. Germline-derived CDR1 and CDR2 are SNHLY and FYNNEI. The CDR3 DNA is TGTGCCAGCAACATAGACGCCCCGGCCCGCAATCAGCCCCAGCATTTT. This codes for CASNIDAPARNQPQHF.

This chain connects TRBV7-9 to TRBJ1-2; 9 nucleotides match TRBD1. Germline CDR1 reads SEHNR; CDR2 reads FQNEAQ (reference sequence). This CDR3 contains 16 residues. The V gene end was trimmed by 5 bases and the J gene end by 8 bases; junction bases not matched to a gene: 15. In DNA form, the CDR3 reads TGTGCCAGCAGCACAACAAGTCCCGGGACAGGGTCGGGCTACACCTTC. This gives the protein CASSTTSPGTGSGYTF.

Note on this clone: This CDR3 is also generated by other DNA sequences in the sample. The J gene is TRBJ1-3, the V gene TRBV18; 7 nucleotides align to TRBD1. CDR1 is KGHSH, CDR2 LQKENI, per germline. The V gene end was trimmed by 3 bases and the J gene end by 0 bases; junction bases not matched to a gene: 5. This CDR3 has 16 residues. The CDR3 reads CASSPETGLSGNTIYF. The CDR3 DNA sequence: TGTGCCAGCTCACCTGAGACAGGGCTCTCTGGAAACACCATATATTTT.

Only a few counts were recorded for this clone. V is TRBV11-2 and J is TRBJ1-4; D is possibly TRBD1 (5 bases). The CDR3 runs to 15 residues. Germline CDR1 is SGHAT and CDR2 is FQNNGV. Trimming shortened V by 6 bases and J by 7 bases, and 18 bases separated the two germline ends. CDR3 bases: TGTGCCAGCAGGGGACCGGGGCCCACGGGTGAAAAACTGTTTTTT. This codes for CASRGPGPTGEKLFF.

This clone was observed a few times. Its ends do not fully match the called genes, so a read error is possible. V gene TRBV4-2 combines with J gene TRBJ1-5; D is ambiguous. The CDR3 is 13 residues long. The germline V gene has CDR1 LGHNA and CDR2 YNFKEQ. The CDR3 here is CASSQDPPRLANF. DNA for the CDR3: TGTGCCAGCAGCCAAGATCCCCCTCGGCTGGCGAATTTT.

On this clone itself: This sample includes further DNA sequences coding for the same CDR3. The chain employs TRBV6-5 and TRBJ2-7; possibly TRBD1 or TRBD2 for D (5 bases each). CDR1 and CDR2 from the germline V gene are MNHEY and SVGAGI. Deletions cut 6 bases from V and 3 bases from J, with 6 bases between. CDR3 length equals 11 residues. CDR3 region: CASRGDYEQYF. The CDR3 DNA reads TGTGCCAGCAGGGGGGACTACGAGCAGTACTTC.

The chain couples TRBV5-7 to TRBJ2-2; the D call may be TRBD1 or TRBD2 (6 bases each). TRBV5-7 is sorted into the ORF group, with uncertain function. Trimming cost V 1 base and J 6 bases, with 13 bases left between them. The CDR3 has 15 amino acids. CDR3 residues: CASSLRGEIAGELFF. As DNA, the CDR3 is TGTGCCAGCAGCTTGAGGGGGGAGATCGCCGGGGAGCTGTTTTTT.

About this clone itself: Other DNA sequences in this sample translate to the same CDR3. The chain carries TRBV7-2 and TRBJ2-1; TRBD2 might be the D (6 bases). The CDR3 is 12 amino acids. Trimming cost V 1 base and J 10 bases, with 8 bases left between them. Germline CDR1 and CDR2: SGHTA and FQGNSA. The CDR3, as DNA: TGTGCCAGCAGCTTAGACCTAGCGGAGCAGTTCTTC. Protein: CASSLDLAEQFF. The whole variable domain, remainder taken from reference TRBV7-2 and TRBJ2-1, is GAGVSQSPSNKVTEKGKDVELRCDPISGHTALYWYRQSLGQGLEFLIYFQGNSAPDKSGLPSDRFSAERTGGSVSTLTIQRTQQEDSAVYLCASSLDLAEQFFGPGTRLTVL.

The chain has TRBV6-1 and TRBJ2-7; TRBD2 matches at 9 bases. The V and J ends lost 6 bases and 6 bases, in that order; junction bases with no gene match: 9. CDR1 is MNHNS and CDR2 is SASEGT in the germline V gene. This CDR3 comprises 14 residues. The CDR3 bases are TGTGCCAGCAGGGTAGCGGGGGACTCCAGCGAGCAGTACTTC. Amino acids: CASRVAGDSSEQYF.

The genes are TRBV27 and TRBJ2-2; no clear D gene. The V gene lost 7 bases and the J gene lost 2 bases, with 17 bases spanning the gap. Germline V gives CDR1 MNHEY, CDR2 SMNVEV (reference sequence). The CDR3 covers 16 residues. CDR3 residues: CASISLGRKNTGELFF. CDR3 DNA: TGTGCCAGCATCTCACTTGGGCGGAAAAACACCGGGGAGCTGTTTTTT.

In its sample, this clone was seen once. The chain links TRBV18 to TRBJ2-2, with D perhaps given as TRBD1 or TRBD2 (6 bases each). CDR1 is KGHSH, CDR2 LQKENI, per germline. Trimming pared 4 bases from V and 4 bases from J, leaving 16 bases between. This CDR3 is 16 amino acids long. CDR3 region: CASSRPTGASTGELFF. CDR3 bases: TGTGCCAGCTCACGGCCAACGGGGGCGAGCACCGGGGAGCTGTTTTTT.

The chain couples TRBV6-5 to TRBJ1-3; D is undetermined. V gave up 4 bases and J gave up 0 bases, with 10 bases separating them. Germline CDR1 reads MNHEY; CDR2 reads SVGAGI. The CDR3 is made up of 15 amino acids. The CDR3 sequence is CASSSTQSSGNTIYF. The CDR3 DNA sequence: TGTGCCAGCAGTTCCACCCAAAGCTCTGGAAACACCATATATTTT.

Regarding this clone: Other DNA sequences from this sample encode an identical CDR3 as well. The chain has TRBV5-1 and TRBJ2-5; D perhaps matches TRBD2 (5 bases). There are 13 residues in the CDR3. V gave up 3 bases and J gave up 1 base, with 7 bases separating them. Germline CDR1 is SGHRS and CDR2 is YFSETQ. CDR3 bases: TGCGCCAGCAGCTCCGGGGTCCAAGAGACCCAGTACTTC. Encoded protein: CASSSGVQETQYF.

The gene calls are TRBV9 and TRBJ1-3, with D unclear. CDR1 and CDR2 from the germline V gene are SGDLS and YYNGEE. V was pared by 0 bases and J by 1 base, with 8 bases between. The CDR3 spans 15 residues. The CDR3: CASSVGWESGNTIYF. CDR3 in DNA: TGTGCCAGCAGCGTAGGATGGGAATCTGGAAACACCATATATTTT.

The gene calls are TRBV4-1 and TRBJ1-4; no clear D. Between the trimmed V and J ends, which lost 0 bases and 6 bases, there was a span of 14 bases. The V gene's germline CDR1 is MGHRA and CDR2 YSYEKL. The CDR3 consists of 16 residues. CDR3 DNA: TGCGCCAGCAGCCAAGATTCGGAGAGGCGTGATGAAAAACTGTTTTTT. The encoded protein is CASSQDSERRDEKLFF.

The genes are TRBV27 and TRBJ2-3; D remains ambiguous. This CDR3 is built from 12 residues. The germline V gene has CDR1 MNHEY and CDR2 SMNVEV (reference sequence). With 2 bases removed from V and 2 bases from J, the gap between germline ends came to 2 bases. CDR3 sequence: CASSLTTDTQYF. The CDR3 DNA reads TGTGCCAGCAGTTTAACCACAGATACGCAGTATTTT.

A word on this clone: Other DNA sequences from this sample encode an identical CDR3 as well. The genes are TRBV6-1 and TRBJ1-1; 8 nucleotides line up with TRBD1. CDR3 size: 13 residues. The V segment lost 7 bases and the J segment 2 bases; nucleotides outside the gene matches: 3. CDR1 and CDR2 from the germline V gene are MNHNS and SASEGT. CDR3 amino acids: CASIGQGNTEAFF. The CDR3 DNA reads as TGTGCCAGCATTGGACAGGGAAACACTGAAGCTTTCTTT.

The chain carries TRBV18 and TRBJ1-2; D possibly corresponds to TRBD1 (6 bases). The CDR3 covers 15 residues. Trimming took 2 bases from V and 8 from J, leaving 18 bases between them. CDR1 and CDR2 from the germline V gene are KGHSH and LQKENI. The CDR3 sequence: CASSPGSLQGGGYTF. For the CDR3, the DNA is TGTGCCAGCTCACCAGGCTCACTACAGGGAGGGGGCTACACCTTC.

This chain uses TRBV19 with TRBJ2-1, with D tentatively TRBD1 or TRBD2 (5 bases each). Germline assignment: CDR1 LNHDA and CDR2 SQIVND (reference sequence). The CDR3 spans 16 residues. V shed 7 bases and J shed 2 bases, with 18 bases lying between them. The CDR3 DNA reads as TGTGCCAGTACCACCGAAAGTAGGGGAGCCTACAATGAGCAGTTCTTC. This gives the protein CASTTESRGAYNEQFF. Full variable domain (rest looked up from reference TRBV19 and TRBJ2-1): DGGITQSPKYLFRKEGQNVTLSCEQNLNHDAMYWYRQDPGQGLRLIYYSQIVNDFQKGDIAEGYSVSREKKESFPLTVTSAQKNPTAFYLCASTTESRGAYNEQFFGPGTRLTVL.

The CDR3 DNA is TGTGCCTGGAGTGATCCGAGGCGAAGACTCCGTGAGACCCAGTACTTC. This gives the protein CAWSDPRRRLRETQYF. The chain links TRBV30 to TRBJ2-5, with D unclear. V lost 1 base to trimming and J lost 5 bases, with 20 bases between them. This CDR3 is 16 amino acids long. Germline CDR1 and CDR2: GTSNPN and SVGIG (reference sequence).

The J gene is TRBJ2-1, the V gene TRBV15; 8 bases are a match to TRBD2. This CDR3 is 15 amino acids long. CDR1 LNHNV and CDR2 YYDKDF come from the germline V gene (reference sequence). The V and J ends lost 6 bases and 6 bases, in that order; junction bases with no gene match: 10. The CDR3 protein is CATRDVGAGVNEQFF. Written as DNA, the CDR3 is TGTGCCACCAGGGACGTTGGAGCGGGGGTCAATGAGCAGTTCTTC.

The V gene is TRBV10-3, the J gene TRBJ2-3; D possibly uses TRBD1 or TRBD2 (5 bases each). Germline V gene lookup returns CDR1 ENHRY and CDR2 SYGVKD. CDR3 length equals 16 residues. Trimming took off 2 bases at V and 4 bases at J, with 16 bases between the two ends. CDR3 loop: CAISEKGPKLADTQYF. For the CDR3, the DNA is TGTGCCATCAGTGAGAAGGGACCGAAGTTGGCAGATACGCAGTATTTT.

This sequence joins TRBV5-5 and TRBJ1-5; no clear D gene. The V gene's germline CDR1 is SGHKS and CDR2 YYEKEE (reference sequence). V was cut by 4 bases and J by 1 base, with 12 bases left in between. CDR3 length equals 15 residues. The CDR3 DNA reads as TGTGCCAGCAGCGCAACGTCCCCGAGCAATCAGCCCCAGCATTTT. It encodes CASSATSPSNQPQHF.

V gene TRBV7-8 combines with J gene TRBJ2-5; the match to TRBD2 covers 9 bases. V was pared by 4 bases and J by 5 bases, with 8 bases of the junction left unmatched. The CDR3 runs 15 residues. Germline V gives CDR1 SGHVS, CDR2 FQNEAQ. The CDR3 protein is CASSSGGGGHETQYF. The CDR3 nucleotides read TGTGCCAGCAGCTCTGGCGGGGGGGGCCACGAGACCCAGTACTTC.

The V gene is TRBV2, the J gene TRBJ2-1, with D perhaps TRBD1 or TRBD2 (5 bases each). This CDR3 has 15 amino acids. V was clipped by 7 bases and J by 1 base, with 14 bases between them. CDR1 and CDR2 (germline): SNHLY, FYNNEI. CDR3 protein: CASMRTGTSYNEQFF. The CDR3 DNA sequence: TGTGCCAGCATGAGGACGGGGACGTCCTACAATGAGCAGTTCTTC.

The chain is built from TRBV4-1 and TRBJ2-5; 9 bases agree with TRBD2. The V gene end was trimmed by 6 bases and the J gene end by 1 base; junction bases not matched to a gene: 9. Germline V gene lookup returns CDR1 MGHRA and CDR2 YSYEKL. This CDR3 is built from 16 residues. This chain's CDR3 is CASSLTSGRLQETQYF. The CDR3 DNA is TGCGCCAGCAGTCTCACTAGCGGGCGACTCCAAGAGACCCAGTACTTC.

This CDR3 is CASSLGPRAFYGYTF. The CDR3 nucleotides are TGTGCCAGCAGCTTGGGGCCCCGGGCCTTCTATGGCTACACCTTC. The gene calls are TRBV11-3 and TRBJ1-2; TRBD1 is a possible D gene (5 bases). V was shortened by 3 bases and J by 4 bases, with 15 bases between the two germline ends. Germline CDR1 SGHNT, CDR2 YENEEA. There are 15 residues in the CDR3. Using reference TRBV11-3 and TRBJ1-2 for the parts outside the CDR3, the full variable domain is EAGVVQSPRYKIIEKKQPVAFWCNPISGHNTLYWYLQNLGQGPELLIRYENEEAVDDSQLPKDRFSAERLKGVDSTLKIQPAELGDSAVYLCASSLGPRAFYGYTFGSGTRLTVV.